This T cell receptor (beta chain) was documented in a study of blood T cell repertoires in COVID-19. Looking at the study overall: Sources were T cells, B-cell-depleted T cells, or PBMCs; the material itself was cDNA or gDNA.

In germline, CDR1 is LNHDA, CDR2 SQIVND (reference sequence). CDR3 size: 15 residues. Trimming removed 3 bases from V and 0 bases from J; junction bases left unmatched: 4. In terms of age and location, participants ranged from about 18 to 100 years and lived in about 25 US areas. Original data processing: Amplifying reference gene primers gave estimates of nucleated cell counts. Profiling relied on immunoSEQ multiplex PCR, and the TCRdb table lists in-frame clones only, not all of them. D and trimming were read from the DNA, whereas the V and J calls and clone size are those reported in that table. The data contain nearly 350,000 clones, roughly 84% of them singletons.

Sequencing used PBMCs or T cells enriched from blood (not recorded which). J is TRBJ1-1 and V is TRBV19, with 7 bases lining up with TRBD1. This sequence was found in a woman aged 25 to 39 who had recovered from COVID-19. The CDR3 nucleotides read TGTGCCAGTAGTATTGGGGACAGCATGAACACTGAAGCTTTCTTT. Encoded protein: CASSIGDSMNTEAFF. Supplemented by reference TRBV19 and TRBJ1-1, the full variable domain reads DGGITQSPKYLFRKEGQNVTLSCEQNLNHDAMYWYRQDPGQGLRLIYYSQIVNDFQKGDIAEGYSVSREKKESFPLTVTSAQKNPTAFYLCASSIGDSMNTEAFFGQGTRLTVV.